This record concerns one T cell receptor (beta chain) sequence. Its antigen is not known. This entry comes from a study of radiotherapy plus CTLA-4 blockade in lung cancer. At the level of the study: Objective response was observed in about 19% of patients, and disease control in approximately 33%. Findings and limits, study-wide: Reportedly, early blood T cell clone dynamics best predicted response, with interferon-beta. In blood, after radiotherapy plus ipilimumab, tumor-derived TCR clones expanded.

The CDR3 length is 14 residues. J was trimmed by 11 bases and V by 5 bases; bases with no gene match: 14. Germline CDR1 is KGHSH and CDR2 is LQKENI. The study gave focal radiation plus ipilimumab CTLA-4 blockade to patients with chemo-refractory metastatic non-small-cell lung cancer. The table came from immunoSEQ multiplex PCR; TCRdb's copy has only in-frame clones and leaves some out. The sample records more than 95,000 clones, 65% to 85% being singletons. The gene calls are TRBV18 and TRBJ2-5; 7 bases align to TRBD1. Sequences were derived from peripheral blood, sampled from a patient treated with radiotherapy plus ipilimumab. The TCR sequence derives from a human donor with non-small cell lung cancer who had a partial response to radiotherapy plus ipilimumab. Some clones in this sample may be carry-over from other donors' samples. The CDR3 loop is CASSASGTADVQYF. The CDR3 nucleotides are TGTGCCAGCTCAGCCTCCGGGACAGCGGACGTGCAGTACTTC.